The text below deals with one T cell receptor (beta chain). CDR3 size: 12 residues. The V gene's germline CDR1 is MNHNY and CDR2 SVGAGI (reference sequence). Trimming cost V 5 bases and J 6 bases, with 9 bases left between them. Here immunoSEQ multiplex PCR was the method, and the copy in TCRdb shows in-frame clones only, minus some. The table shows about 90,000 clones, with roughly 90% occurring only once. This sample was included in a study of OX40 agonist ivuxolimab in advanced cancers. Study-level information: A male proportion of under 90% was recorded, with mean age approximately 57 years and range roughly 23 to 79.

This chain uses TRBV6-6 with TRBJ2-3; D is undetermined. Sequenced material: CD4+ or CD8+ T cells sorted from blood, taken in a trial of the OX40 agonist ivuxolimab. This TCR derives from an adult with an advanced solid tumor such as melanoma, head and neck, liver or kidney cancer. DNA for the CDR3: TGTGCCAGCAGTCAAATATCCGATACGCAGTATTTT. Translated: CASSQISDTQYF.